This entry lists 19 T cell receptor beta chains sequenced from one sample in a study of T-cell memory formation after mild COVID-19. TCRdb re-analysed the 5' RACE reads in MiXCR, keeping a single row per CDR3 protein. The sample carries around 410,000 distinct CDR3 sequences, 20% to 30% recorded once. The sample comprised PBMCs or a T cell subset sorted from them (not recorded which). Receptor source: an adult woman who had mild COVID-19 (a few samples of this study predate the infection). Cell type and time point are not known.

This clonotype appeared a few times. This chain connects TRBV6-6 to TRBJ2-7, with unresolved D. The CDR3 has 16 residues. Germline V gene lookup returns CDR1 MNHNY and CDR2 SVGAGI (reference sequence). V lost 2 bases, J lost 0 bases, and 14 bases lay in between. This CDR3 is CASSYSSAADSYEQYF. In DNA, the CDR3 is TGTGCCAGCAGTTACAGTTCGGCCGCAGACTCCTACGAGCAGTACTTC.

The rearrangement joins TRBV9 to TRBJ2-3; 7 nucleotides align to TRBD1. V lost 1 base to trimming and J lost 4 bases; unmatched junction nucleotides: 6. CDR3 length: 15 residues. Germline V lookup: CDR1 SGDLS, CDR2 YYNGEE. The CDR3 DNA is TGTGCCAGCAGCGTAAGGGACAGAAGATCAGATACGCAGTATTTT. Translated, it gives CASSVRDRRSDTQYF. Full variable domain (outside the CDR3, taken from reference TRBV9 and TRBJ2-3): DSGVTQTPKHLITATGQRVTLRCSPRSGDLSVYWYQQSLDQGLQFLIQYYNGEERAKGNILERFSAQQFPDLHSELNLSSLELGDSALYFCASSVRDRRSDTQYFGPGTRLTVL.

This chain uses TRBV2 with TRBJ1-5; TRBD1 matches at 10 bases. V lost 7 bases, J lost 7 bases, and 4 bases stayed unmatched. The CDR3 loop spans 13 amino acids. Germline-derived CDR1 and CDR2 are SNHLY and FYNNEI. As DNA, the CDR3 is TGTGCCAGCACAGGGGACAGGGGACAGCCCCAGCATTTT. Its protein is CASTGDRGQPQHF.

J is TRBJ1-5 and V is TRBV15, with D possibly TRBD1 on 5 matching bases. Trimming removed 5 bases at V and 2 bases at J, with 16 bases between. Germline lookup yields CDR1 LNHNV and CDR2 YYDKDF (reference sequence). The length of the CDR3 is 16 residues. In nucleotides, the CDR3 is TGTGCCACCAGCGGGAGACTGGGACTCGGCAATCAGCCCCAGCATTTT. Translated, it gives CATSGRLGLGNQPQHF.

The chain uses TRBV7-9 and TRBJ2-7, with D uncertain. V lost 5 bases to trimming and J lost 3 bases, with 14 bases between them. The V gene's germline CDR1 is SEHNR and CDR2 FQNEAQ (reference sequence). This CDR3 contains 14 residues. The CDR3 DNA reads TGTGCCAGCAGCGTTGACGTGATTCTCTACGAGCAGTACTTC. As protein: CASSVDVILYEQYF.

The sample holds a few counts of this clonotype. The V and J genes are TRBV6-2 or TRBV6-3 and TRBJ2-2; tentative D call: TRBD2 (5 bases). V lost 5 bases and J lost 4, with 14 bases in between. CDR1 MNHEY and CDR2 SVGEGT come from the germline V gene. The CDR3 is 15 residues long. The CDR3 sequence is CASSPRTGVTGELFF. CDR3 nucleotide sequence: TGTGCCAGCAGTCCCAGGACTGGGGTCACCGGGGAGCTGTTTTTT.

This clonotype was seen more than once but under ten times. The J gene is TRBJ1-1, the V gene TRBV7-9, with TRBD1 identical over 9 bases. V lost 5 bases and J lost 2; bases outside the gene matches: 9. Germline-derived CDR1 and CDR2 are SEHNR and FQNEAQ (reference sequence). This CDR3 comprises 16 residues. The CDR3 loop is CASSPQTGGSNTEAFF. The CDR3, as DNA: TGTGCCAGCAGCCCGCAGACAGGGGGGTCAAACACTGAAGCTTTCTTT.

The V and J genes are TRBV6-6 and TRBJ2-7; the match to TRBD1 covers 8 bases. The CDR3 length is 18 residues. The J segment lost 4 bases and the V segment lost 6 bases, leaving 20 bases of the junction unmatched. Looked up from germline, CDR1 is MNHNY and CDR2 is SVGAGI (reference sequence). For the CDR3, the DNA is TGTGCCAGCAGCTCACTCTTCAACCCCGGGACAGGTCTTTACGAGCAGTACTTC. Its protein product is CASSSLFNPGTGLYEQYF.

The chain couples TRBV7-9 to TRBJ2-1, with 8 bases lining up with TRBD2. With 3 bases clipped from V and 4 bases from J, the junction kept 8 bases outside the gene matches. The CDR3 is made up of 16 amino acids. Germline CDR1 SEHNR, CDR2 FQNEAQ (reference sequence). DNA of the CDR3: TGTGCCAGCAGCTTTAGACTAGCGATGGATTACAATGAGCAGTTCTTC. It encodes CASSFRLAMDYNEQFF.

The chain carries TRBV5-5 and TRBJ1-4; D might be TRBD1 (5 bases). CDR1 SGHKS and CDR2 YYEKEE come from the germline V gene (reference sequence). Trimming pared 4 bases from V and 5 bases from J, leaving 12 bases between. The CDR3 has 14 residues. The CDR3 loop reads CASSLGTVNEKLFF. The DNA for the CDR3 is TGTGCCAGCAGCCTCGGGACCGTCAATGAAAAACTGTTTTTT.

The CDR3 sequence: CASSVVQGSVDTQYF. For the CDR3, the DNA is TGTGCCAGCAGCGTAGTACAGGGGAGTGTAGATACGCAGTATTTT. This sequence joins TRBV9 and TRBJ2-3, with TRBD1 matching 7 bases. The CDR3 extends over 15 amino acids. CDR1 and CDR2 (germline): SGDLS, YYNGEE. Trimming cost V 0 bases and J 5 bases; bases outside gene matches: 6.

The V gene is TRBV9, the J gene TRBJ1-1; weak D call: TRBD1 (5 bases). The CDR3 totals 14 residues. Germline assignment: CDR1 SGDLS and CDR2 YYNGEE. The germline V and J ends were trimmed by 2 bases and 7 bases, with 15 bases remaining between them. CDR3 residues: CASSVRGAQGEAFF. The DNA for the CDR3 is TGTGCCAGCAGCGTGAGGGGCGCGCAGGGTGAAGCTTTCTTT. Together with reference TRBV9 and TRBJ1-1, the CDR3 gives the full variable domain: DSGVTQTPKHLITATGQRVTLRCSPRSGDLSVYWYQQSLDQGLQFLIQYYNGEERAKGNILERFSAQQFPDLHSELNLSSLELGDSALYFCASSVRGAQGEAFFGQGTRLTVV.

J is TRBJ2-4 and V is TRBV15; tentatively, D is TRBD1 (5 bases). Looked up from germline, CDR1 is LNHNV and CDR2 is YYDKDF (reference sequence). This CDR3 has 13 residues. Trimming left V 1 base short and J 6 bases short, with 7 bases between. Here the CDR3 reads CATSRVQGNIQYF. The DNA of the CDR3 is TGTGCCACCAGCAGAGTTCAGGGAAACATTCAGTACTTC.

This clonotype was recorded at least ten times. The chain links TRBV20-1 to TRBJ2-1, with TRBD1 matching 9 bases. The CDR3 runs 15 residues. Losses at the gene ends were 5 bases for V and 3 bases for J; bases not matched to a gene: 8. Germline V gives CDR1 DFQATT, CDR2 SNEGSKA (reference sequence). CDR3 DNA: TGCAGTGCTTCCGGGACAGGGTCTCTCTACAATGAGCAGTTCTTC. Encoded protein: CSASGTGSLYNEQFF.

The rearrangement links TRBV4-1 to TRBJ2-7, with D perhaps TRBD2 (5 bases). Trimming took 0 bases from V and 7 from J, leaving 16 bases between them. The CDR3 extends over 15 amino acids. Germline assignment: CDR1 MGHRA and CDR2 YSYEKL. CDR3 bases: TGCGCCAGCAGCCAAGAGCCCGTGACATCGGGGGAGCAGTACTTC. Its translation is CASSQEPVTSGEQYF.

This clonotype showed up just a few times. CDR3 nucleotide sequence: TGTGCCAGCAGCTACGGGTCTACTGGGGCCAACGTCCTGACTTTC. Protein: CASSYGSTGANVLTF. The chain combines TRBV7-6 with TRBJ2-6; unclear D gene. Trimming removed 4 bases at V and 2 bases at J, with 9 bases between. The CDR3 loop spans 15 amino acids. Germline lookup yields CDR1 SGHVS and CDR2 FNYEAQ.

In this sample, this clonotype turned up a few times. The chain uses TRBV18 and TRBJ1-3; unclear D gene. The CDR3 sequence is 14 residues long. Per the germline V gene, CDR1 is KGHSH and CDR2 is LQKENI. V lost 0 bases and J 2 bases, leaving 5 bases between the germline ends. The CDR3 reads CASSPPGPGNTIYF. CDR3 sequence (DNA): TGTGCCAGCTCACCACCAGGCCCTGGAAACACCATATATTTT.

This clonotype was seen many times. The chain is built from TRBV7-7 and TRBJ2-7; no clear D gene. Germline V lookup: CDR1 SSHAT, CDR2 FNYEAQ (reference sequence). V was clipped by 5 bases and J by 5 bases, with 16 bases between them. CDR3 size: 14 residues. The CDR3 region has the DNA TGTGCCAGCAGCATTGACTGGCCCTCGAACGAGCAGTACTTC. Translation: CASSIDWPSNEQYF.

This rearrangement joins TRBV10-3 to TRBJ2-1; 7 nucleotides agree with TRBD1. V was pared by 4 bases and J by 6 bases, with 12 bases of the junction left unmatched. The CDR3 is made up of 16 amino acids. Germline V gene lookup returns CDR1 ENHRY and CDR2 SYGVKD. The CDR3 protein is CAISGDRVADGNEQFF. CDR3 in DNA: TGTGCCATCAGTGGAGACAGGGTTGCTGACGGCAATGAGCAGTTCTTC.